This TCR beta chain was sequenced for a study of CD8+ T cells in alopecia areata. Following extraction, RNA underwent reverse transcription to cDNA, which served as the sequencing template. Assay: immunoSEQ multiplex PCR; the TCRdb copy retains only in-frame clones and omits some. The data show tens of thousands of clones, 29% seen once. Documented treatment: oral pan-JAK inhibitor, 5-10 mg twice daily. There are 14 residues in the CDR3. Per germline, CDR1 SQVTM and CDR2 ANQGSEA. This clonotype was sampled from a human donor with alopecia areata. The chain is built from TRBV29-1 and TRBJ2-1; tentatively, D is TRBD2 (6 bases). Source: CD8+ T cells sorted from blood, taken at week 4, from a patient treated with tofacitinib. CDR3 sequence: CSAPSLATYNEQFF. In nucleotides, the CDR3 is TGCAGTGCCCCGAGTCTAGCGACCTACAATGAGCAGTTCTTC.